A selection of T cell receptor beta chains follows, all from one sample in a study of blood T cell repertoires in COVID-19. Sequencing was performed with immunoSEQ multiplex PCR; in TCRdb, only in-frame clones are kept and a portion is missing. In the table there are over 150,000 clones, over 65% of which are singletons. Sequenced sample: peripheral blood. The receptors shown here come from a man aged 80 or over with acute or convalescent COVID-19. Both conserved end residues are part of each CDR3.

J | V | CDR3
TRBJ2-7 | TRBV10-3 | CAISGLAGDEQYF
TRBJ1-5 | TRBV5-1 | CASSLTGTGTEQPQHF
TRBJ2-3 | TRBV7-2 | CASSPTGTVPTDTQYF
TRBJ1-4 | TRBV30 | CAWSVDKTVPATNEKLFF
TRBJ1-1 | TRBV10-3 | CAISPGGSSGSTEAFF
TRBJ2-7 | TRBV12-5 | CASGLVRGTFFLEQYF
TRBJ2-7 | TRBV7-8 | CASSPEGMVQYF
TRBJ1-2 | TRBV5-1 | CASSKRPGQGGSNYGYTF
TRBJ1-5 | TRBV2 | CASSEGREPQHF
TRBJ1-1 | TRBV5-1 | CASSFIPNTEAFF
TRBJ2-3 | TRBV29-1 | CSALRDSSTDTQYF